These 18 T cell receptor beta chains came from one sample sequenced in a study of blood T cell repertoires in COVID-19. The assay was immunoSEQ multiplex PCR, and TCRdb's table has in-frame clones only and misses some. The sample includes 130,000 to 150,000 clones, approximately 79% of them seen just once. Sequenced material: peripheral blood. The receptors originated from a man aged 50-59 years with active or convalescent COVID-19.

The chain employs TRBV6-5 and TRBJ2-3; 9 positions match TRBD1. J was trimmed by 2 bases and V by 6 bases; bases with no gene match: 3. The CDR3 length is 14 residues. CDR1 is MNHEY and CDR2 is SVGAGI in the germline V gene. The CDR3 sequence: CASRRDRATDTQYF. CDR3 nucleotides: TGTGCCAGCAGAAGGGACAGGGCCACAGATACGCAGTATTTT.

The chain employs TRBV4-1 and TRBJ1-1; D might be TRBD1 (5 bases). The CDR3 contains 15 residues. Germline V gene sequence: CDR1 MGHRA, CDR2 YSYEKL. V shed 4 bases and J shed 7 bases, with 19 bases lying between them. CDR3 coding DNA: TGCGCCAGCAGCCGGGGCGGGGTATTTTTCAGTGAAGCTTTCTTT. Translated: CASSRGGVFFSEAFF.

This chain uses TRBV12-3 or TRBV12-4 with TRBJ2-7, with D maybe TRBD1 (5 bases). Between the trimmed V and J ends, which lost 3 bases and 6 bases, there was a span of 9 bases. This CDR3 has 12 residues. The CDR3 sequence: CASSFHRPEQYF. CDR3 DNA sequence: TGTGCCAGCAGTTTCCACAGGCCCGAGCAGTACTTC.

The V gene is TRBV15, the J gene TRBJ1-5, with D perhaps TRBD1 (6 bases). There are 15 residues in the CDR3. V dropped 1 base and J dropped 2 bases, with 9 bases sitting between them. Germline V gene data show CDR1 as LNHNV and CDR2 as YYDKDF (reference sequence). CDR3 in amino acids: CATSRAKGGNQPQHF. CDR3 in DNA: TGTGCCACCAGCAGAGCTAAGGGGGGCAATCAGCCCCAGCATTTT.

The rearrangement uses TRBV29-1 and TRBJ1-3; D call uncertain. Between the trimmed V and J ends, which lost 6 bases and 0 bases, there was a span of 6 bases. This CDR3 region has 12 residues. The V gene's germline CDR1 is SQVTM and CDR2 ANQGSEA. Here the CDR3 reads CSVVSSGNTIYF. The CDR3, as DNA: TGCAGCGTGGTGAGCTCTGGAAACACCATATATTTT.

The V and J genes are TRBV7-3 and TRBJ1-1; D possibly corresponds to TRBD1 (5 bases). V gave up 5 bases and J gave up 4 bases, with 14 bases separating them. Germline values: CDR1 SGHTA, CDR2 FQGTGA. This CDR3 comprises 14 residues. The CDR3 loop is CASSPSRGTTEAFF. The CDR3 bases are TGTGCCAGCAGCCCCAGTCGGGGGACCACTGAAGCTTTCTTT.

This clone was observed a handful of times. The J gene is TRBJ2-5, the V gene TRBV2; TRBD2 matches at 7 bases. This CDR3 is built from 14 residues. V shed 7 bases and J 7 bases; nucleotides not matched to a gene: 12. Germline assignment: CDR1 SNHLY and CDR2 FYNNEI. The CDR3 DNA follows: TGTGCCAGCACCACGACAGCGGGGAGGGCGACCCAGTACTTC. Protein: CASTTTAGRATQYF. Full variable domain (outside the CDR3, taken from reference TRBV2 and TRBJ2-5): EPEVTQTPSHQVTQMGQEVILRCVPISNHLYFYWYRQILGQKVEFLVSFYNNEISEKSEIFDDQFSVERPDGSNFTLKIRSTKLEDSAMYFCASTTTAGRATQYFGPGTRLLVL.

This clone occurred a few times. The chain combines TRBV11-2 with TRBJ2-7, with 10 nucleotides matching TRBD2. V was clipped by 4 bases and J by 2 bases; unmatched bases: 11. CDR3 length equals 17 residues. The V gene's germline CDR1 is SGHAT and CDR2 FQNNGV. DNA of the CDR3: TGTGCCAGCAGCTCGCGATCCGGACTAGCGGAAACCTACGAGCAGTACTTC. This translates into CASSSRSGLAETYEQYF.

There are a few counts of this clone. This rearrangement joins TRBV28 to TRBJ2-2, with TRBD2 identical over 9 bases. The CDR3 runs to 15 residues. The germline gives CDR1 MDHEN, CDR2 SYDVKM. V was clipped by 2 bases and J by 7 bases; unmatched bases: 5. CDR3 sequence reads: CASSLPAGGGGELFF. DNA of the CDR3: TGTGCCAGCAGTTTACCAGCGGGAGGTGGCGGGGAGCTGTTTTTT.

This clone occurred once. In DNA, the CDR3 is TGTGCCAGCGGACTTGGGGACAATGAGCAGTTCTTC. Translating it yields CASGLGDNEQFF. J is TRBJ2-1 and V is TRBV28, with D maybe TRBD2 (5 bases). Germline V gives CDR1 MDHEN, CDR2 SYDVKM. V was cut by 8 bases and J by 5 bases, with 10 bases left in between. The CDR3 runs 12 residues.

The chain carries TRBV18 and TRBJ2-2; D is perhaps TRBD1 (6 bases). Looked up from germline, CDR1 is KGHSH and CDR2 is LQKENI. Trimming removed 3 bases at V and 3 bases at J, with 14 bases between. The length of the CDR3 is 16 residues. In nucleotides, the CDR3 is TGTGCCAGCTCACCTCAACAGGGAACCGACACCGGGGAGCTGTTTTTT. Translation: CASSPQQGTDTGELFF.

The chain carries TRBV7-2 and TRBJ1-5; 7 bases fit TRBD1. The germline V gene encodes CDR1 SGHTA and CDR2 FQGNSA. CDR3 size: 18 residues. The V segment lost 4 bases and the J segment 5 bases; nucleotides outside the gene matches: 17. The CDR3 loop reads CASSYYMTGRQGHQPQHF. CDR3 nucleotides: TGTGCCAGCAGCTACTACATGACGGGGAGACAGGGTCATCAGCCCCAGCATTTT.

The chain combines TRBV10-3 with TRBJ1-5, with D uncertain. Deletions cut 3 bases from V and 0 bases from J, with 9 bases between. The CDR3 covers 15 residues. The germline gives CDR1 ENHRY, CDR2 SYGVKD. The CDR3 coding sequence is TGTGCCATCAGTGATTCAGTTTATAGCAATCAGCCCCAGCATTTT. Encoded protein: CAISDSVYSNQPQHF.

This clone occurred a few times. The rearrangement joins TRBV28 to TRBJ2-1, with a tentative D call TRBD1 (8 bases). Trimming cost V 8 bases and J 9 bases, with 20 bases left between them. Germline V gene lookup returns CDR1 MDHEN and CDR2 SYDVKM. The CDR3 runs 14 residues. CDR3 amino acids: CASLTPSGTGEQFF. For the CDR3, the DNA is TGTGCCAGCCTGACCCCCAGCGGGACAGGTGAGCAGTTCTTC.

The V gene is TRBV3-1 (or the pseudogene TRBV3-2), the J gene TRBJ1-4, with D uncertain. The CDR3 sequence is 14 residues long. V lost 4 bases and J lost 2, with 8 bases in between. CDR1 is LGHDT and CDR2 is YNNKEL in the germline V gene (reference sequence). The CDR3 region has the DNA TGTGCCAGCAGCCCCGGCGGGACTAATGAAAAACTGTTTTTT. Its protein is CASSPGGTNEKLFF.

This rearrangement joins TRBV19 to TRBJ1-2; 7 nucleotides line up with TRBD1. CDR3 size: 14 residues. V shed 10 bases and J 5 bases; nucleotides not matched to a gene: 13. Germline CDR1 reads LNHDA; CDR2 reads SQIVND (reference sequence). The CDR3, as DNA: TGTGCCACAAACCTACCGGGACAGTCTTATGGCTACACCTTC. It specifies CATNLPGQSYGYTF.

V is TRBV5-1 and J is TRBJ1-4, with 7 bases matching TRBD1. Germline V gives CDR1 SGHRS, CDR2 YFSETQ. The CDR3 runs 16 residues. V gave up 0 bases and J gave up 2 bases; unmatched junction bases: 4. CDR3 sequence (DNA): TGCGCCAGCAGCTTGGGGCAGGGGGTCACTAATGAAAAACTGTTTTTT. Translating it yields CASSLGQGVTNEKLFF.

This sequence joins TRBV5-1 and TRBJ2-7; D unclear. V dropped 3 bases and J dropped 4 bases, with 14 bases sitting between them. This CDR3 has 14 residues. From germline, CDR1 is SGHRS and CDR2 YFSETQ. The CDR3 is CASSSIPNNYEQYF. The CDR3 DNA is TGCGCCAGCAGCTCGATCCCCAACAATTACGAGCAGTACTTC.